This is a list of T cell receptor beta chains from one sample in a study of Ad26.COV2.S vaccination and SARS-CoV-2 variants. Only in-frame clones appear in the TCRdb table, and some are missing; sequencing was by immunoSEQ multiplex PCR. The top ten clones hold approximately 1.9% of a sample with about 400,000 clones, roughly 90% of them seen once. The sequenced sample was peripheral blood, obtained in a trial of Ad26.COV2.S vaccine versus placebo. The receptors here all came from a person between 18 and 59 years old who received the Ad26.COV2.S COVID-19 vaccine or a placebo. Both conserved end residues are part of each CDR3. The size field is filled for only some rows; it gives once, few, many or a size class.

TRBV5-1,TRBJ1-2,once,CASSLLPTPDYGYTF
TRBV3-1/TRBV3-2,TRBJ2-1,-,CASSQDAAGYNEQFF
TRBV19,TRBJ2-7,-,CASSMFESGEPYEQYF
TRBV11-2,TRBJ1-1,-,CASRMSGEAFF
TRBV30,TRBJ2-5,-,CAWSVRRGVGETQYF
TRBV7-9,TRBJ2-3,-,CASSSSPQGGADF
TRBV7-2,TRBJ2-2,-,CASSLVPGAGELFF
TRBV30,TRBJ1-1,-,CAWSQGVVGTEAFF
TRBV18,TRBJ2-7,once,CASSPKASGRIYEQYF
TRBV20-1,TRBJ2-1,-,CSASSSGIPSSYNEQFF
TRBV9,TRBJ2-1,-,CASSEAGQHNEQFF
TRBV28,TRBJ1-1,-,CASSPGTGVRGPTEAFF
TRBV7-3,TRBJ2-3,once,CASSLNREADTQYF
TRBV14,TRBJ2-1,-,CASSLRRTSGKNEQFF
TRBV13,TRBJ2-1,-,CASSFSPKANEQFF
TRBV5-5,TRBJ2-1,once,CASSEEWASGQNNEQFF
TRBV5-1,TRBJ2-3,once,CASREGITDTQYF
TRBV9,TRBJ2-7,-,CASSVATGESYEQYF
TRBV6-4,TRBJ2-3,-,CASSDELDTQYF
TRBV4-2,TRBJ1-2,-,CASSQQGGYGYTF
TRBV28,TRBJ1-1,few,CAISSGSSEAFF
TRBV5-4,TRBJ2-3,-,CASSSDLAGVWGDTQYF
TRBV19,TRBJ2-1,-,CASRLGESWFF
TRBV29-1,TRBJ2-7,-,CSVELPGQGAYEQYF
TRBV28,TRBJ1-1,-,CASSYGQGSFF
TRBV6-4,TRBJ2-7,-,CASSYLAGTPYEQYF
TRBV2,TRBJ2-7,once,CASRGRAGLESYEQYF
TRBV6-5,TRBJ1-2,-,CASRTGTNYGYTF
TRBV9,TRBJ1-1,-,CASSPQGAGITEAFF
TRBV7-6,TRBJ2-2,many,CASSLGTGAKLFF
TRBV2,TRBJ1-1,-,CASKSEESTEAFF
TRBV5-4,TRBJ2-7,once,CASSLTTSGSYEQYF
TRBV9,TRBJ2-2,-,CASSVGVAGAAGELFF
TRBV4-1,TRBJ1-4,-,CASSQGRATNEKLFF
TRBV18,TRBJ1-1,-,CASSPGQGAGAFF
TRBV20-1,TRBJ2-1,-,CSASGLAGNNEQFF
TRBV28,TRBJ2-7,-,CATQDSLGEQYF
TRBV4-1,TRBJ2-1,-,CASRPLGGRANEQFF
TRBV10-3,TRBJ2-1,-,CAISQAGTNQGNEQFF
TRBV27,TRBJ2-5,-,CASSPWGLVGETQYF